The T cell receptor (beta chain) described here comes from a study of cytomegalovirus exposure and HLA in healthy donors. Concerning this clone: Its antigen is undetermined.

The germline V gene has CDR1 SGHTA and CDR2 FQGNSA. The CDR3 has 15 residues. With 4 bases removed from V and 8 bases from J, the gap between germline ends came to 20 bases. General study findings and limits: HLA allele associations emerged for some 16,000 TCR beta sequences in a later analysis, at 0.05 false discovery rate. The likely origin of a cluster of highly shared sequence variants was a sequencing artifact.

In the PCR, 60 Vbeta and 13 Jbeta primers were used. Measured with immunoSEQ multiplex PCR; TCRdb has only the in-frame clones, and not every one. The sample shows around 97,000 clones, and less than 4.5% sits with its ten largest clones. This TCR came from a man aged 35-49 years in good health and CMV-seronegative. The material sequenced was PBMCs. This chain joins TRBV7-2 and TRBJ1-2; D unresolved. This CDR3 reads CASSSTAGLPGGYTF. DNA for the CDR3: TGTGCCAGCAGCTCCACCGCCGGGTTACCGGGGGGCTACACCTTC.